The 26 T cell receptor beta chains below were found in one sample sequenced in a study of vaccination and CD4 T cells after COVID-19. Which antigens these TCRs recognize remains unknown. As to treatment: roughly 10-day PBMC culture with coronavirus spike peptide pools or control peptides (ViraFEST assay). At the Johns Hopkins FTIC core, DNA taken from cultured CD4+ T cells was sequenced by way of the Oncomine TCR Beta short-read assay. MiXCR, applied by TCRdb to the PCR reads, yields one record per CDR3 protein. The sample records fewer than 20,000 distinct CDR3 sequences, around 60% being singletons. Material for sequencing was CD4+ T cells from blood, cultured in vitro. These receptors all come from a human donor who had recovered from COVID-19.

V gene TRBV20-1 combines with J gene TRBJ2-5; D is unclear. Germline V gene lookup returns CDR1 DFQATT and CDR2 SNEGSKA (reference sequence). The CDR3 runs to 12 residues. V was clipped by 2 bases and J by 5 bases, with 9 bases between them. CDR3 bases: TGCAGTGCTAGAATCGCCTTGGAGACCCAGTACTTC. This codes for CSARIALETQYF.

This clonotype was seen a few times. The chain employs TRBV12-3 or TRBV12-4 and TRBJ1-5; TRBD1 matches 10 bases. Trimming removed 8 bases from V and 7 bases from J; junction bases left unmatched: 5. The CDR3 totals 13 residues. The DNA for the CDR3 is TGTGCCAGCCGAGGACAGGGGGGACAGCCCCAGCATTTT. Amino acid sequence: CASRGQGGQPQHF.

The chain recombines TRBV3-1 with TRBJ1-6, with D possibly TRBD1 on 6 matching bases. CDR1 and CDR2 from the germline V gene are LGHDT and YNNKEL (reference sequence). The CDR3 is 18 residues long. Trimming removed 1 base at V and 3 bases at J, with 16 bases between. The CDR3 reads CASSQADRGAYYNSPLHF. The CDR3 DNA reads as TGTGCCAGCAGCCAAGCTGATCGGGGGGCCTACTATAATTCACCCCTCCACTTT.

The rearrangement links TRBV5-1 to TRBJ2-3; 8 bases line up with TRBD2. With V trimmed by 8 bases and J by 2 bases, 4 bases remained unmatched. The CDR3 length is 13 residues. Germline values: CDR1 SGHRS, CDR2 YFSETQ. The CDR3 loop is CARLAGYTDTQYF. CDR3 nucleotide sequence: TGCGCCAGGTTAGCGGGATACACAGATACGCAGTATTTT.

J is TRBJ2-3 and V is TRBV14, with TRBD2 matching 7 bases. Trimming took 0 bases from V and 1 from J; bases not matched to a gene: 1. The germline CDR1 and CDR2 sequences are SGHDN and FVKESK. The CDR3 is 15 residues long. CDR3 in DNA: TGTGCCAGCAGCCAAGAGCTAGCGGGCACAGATACGCAGTATTTT. This sequence encodes CASSQELAGTDTQYF.

This clonotype was counted once. The chain employs TRBV24-1 and TRBJ2-2, with a tentative D call TRBD2 (5 bases). Germline V gene data show CDR1 as KGHDR and CDR2 as SFDVKD. The CDR3 sequence is 18 residues long. V was shortened by 3 bases and J by 1 base, with 17 bases between the two germline ends. The CDR3: CATSDPTFFGKNTGELFF. The DNA for the CDR3 is TGTGCCACCAGTGATCCTACTTTTTTCGGGAAGAACACCGGGGAGCTGTTTTTT.

The chain couples TRBV30 to TRBJ1-5; a possible D gene is TRBD1 (5 bases). Looked up from germline, CDR1 is GTSNPN and CDR2 is SVGIG (reference sequence). This CDR3 is 14 amino acids long. Trimming took 8 bases from V and 5 from J, leaving 19 bases between them. The CDR3 here is CARGTPTLHQPQHF. CDR3 nucleotides: TGTGCCCGGGGGACCCCCACCCTTCATCAGCCCCAGCATTTT.

The chain uses TRBV9 and TRBJ1-1, with TRBD1 matching 10 bases. The CDR3 contains 14 residues. Per the germline V gene, CDR1 is SGDLS and CDR2 is YYNGEE. With 4 bases clipped from V and 3 bases from J, the junction kept 3 bases outside the gene matches. The CDR3: CASSPGQGDTEAFF. CDR3 DNA sequence: TGTGCCAGCAGCCCAGGACAGGGGGACACTGAAGCTTTCTTT. Together with reference TRBV9 and TRBJ1-1, the CDR3 gives the full variable domain: DSGVTQTPKHLITATGQRVTLRCSPRSGDLSVYWYQQSLDQGLQFLIQYYNGEERAKGNILERFSAQQFPDLHSELNLSSLELGDSALYFCASSPGQGDTEAFFGQGTRLTVV.

J is TRBJ1-2 and V is TRBV6-1, with TRBD1 identical over 7 bases. CDR1 is MNHNS and CDR2 is SASEGT in the germline V gene. The CDR3 is 16 amino acids. V was clipped by 1 base and J by 8 bases; unmatched bases: 13. CDR3 nucleotide sequence: TGTGCCAGCAGTGAAGGAAGACGAGGGGGCGCGGGGGGCTACACCTTC. Translated: CASSEGRRGGAGGYTF.

V is TRBV19 and J is TRBJ1-1, with 7 bases that match TRBD1. V was pared by 3 bases and J by 1 base, with 2 bases of the junction left unmatched. CDR3 length equals 14 residues. CDR1 is LNHDA and CDR2 is SQIVND in the germline V gene (reference sequence). The CDR3 DNA reads TGTGCCAGTAGTATCTACAGGGGGAACACTGAAGCTTTCTTT. Amino acids: CASSIYRGNTEAFF. Using reference TRBV19 and TRBJ1-1 for the parts outside the CDR3, the full variable domain is DGGITQSPKYLFRKEGQNVTLSCEQNLNHDAMYWYRQDPGQGLRLIYYSQIVNDFQKGDIAEGYSVSREKKESFPLTVTSAQKNPTAFYLCASSIYRGNTEAFFGQGTRLTVV.

In nucleotides, the CDR3 is TGCAGTGCTAGAAGTGTAGCGGGGGTAATGAGTCCCGAGCAGTACTTC. Encoded protein: CSARSVAGVMSPEQYF. V gene TRBV20-1 combines with J gene TRBJ2-7; 9 nucleotides agree with TRBD2. The V segment lost 2 bases and the J segment 6 bases; nucleotides outside the gene matches: 14. This CDR3 has 16 amino acids. Germline V CDR1 and CDR2: DFQATT, SNEGSKA (reference sequence).

The V and J genes are TRBV9 and TRBJ1-2; D might be TRBD1 (6 bases). The CDR3 runs to 17 residues. Trimming removed 4 bases from V and 5 bases from J, with 24 bases in between. The germline gives CDR1 SGDLS, CDR2 YYNGEE. The chain's CDR3 is CASSFWGDPRQEYGYTF. CDR3 DNA sequence: TGTGCCAGCAGCTTCTGGGGAGACCCGAGACAGGAATATGGCTACACCTTC. The full variable domain, completed using reference TRBV9 and TRBJ1-2, is DSGVTQTPKHLITATGQRVTLRCSPRSGDLSVYWYQQSLDQGLQFLIQYYNGEERAKGNILERFSAQQFPDLHSELNLSSLELGDSALYFCASSFWGDPRQEYGYTFGSGTRLTVV.

The chain is built from TRBV30 and TRBJ1-1; TRBD1 matches 7 bases. The length of the CDR3 is 13 residues. Looked up from germline, CDR1 is GTSNPN and CDR2 is SVGIG (reference sequence). J lost 11 bases, V lost 0 bases, and 9 bases had no gene match. The CDR3 sequence: CAWSVSKTGFAFF. The CDR3 DNA is TGTGCCTGGAGTGTTTCTAAGACAGGGTTTGCTTTCTTT. Complete variable domain (other parts from reference TRBV30 and TRBJ1-1): SQTIHQWPATLVQPVGSPLSLECTVEGTSNPNLYWYRQAAGRGLQLLFYSVGIGQISSEVPQNLSASRPQDRQFILSSKKLLLSDSGFYLCAWSVSKTGFAFFGQGTRLTVV.

This clonotype was counted between two and nine times. V gene TRBV6-1 combines with J gene TRBJ2-5, with unresolved D. Looked up from germline, CDR1 is MNHNS and CDR2 is SASEGT. The CDR3 is 12 amino acids. Trimming left V 10 bases short and J 0 bases short, with 9 bases between. The chain's CDR3 is CATSLYQETQYF. The DNA of the CDR3 is TGTGCCACCTCACTGTACCAAGAGACCCAGTACTTC.

The rearrangement uses TRBV30 and TRBJ1-1, with D unresolved. Trimming left V 0 bases short and J 3 bases short, with 11 bases between. The CDR3 is 14 amino acids. CDR1 GTSNPN and CDR2 SVGIG come from the germline V gene (reference sequence). The CDR3 spells CAWSVRLGYTEAFF. Written as DNA, the CDR3 is TGTGCCTGGAGTGTACGTTTGGGGTACACTGAAGCTTTCTTT.

The chain couples TRBV29-1 to TRBJ1-2; maybe TRBD1 (5 bases). Germline V gene sequence: CDR1 SQVTM, CDR2 ANQGSEA. V was cut by 7 bases and J by 6 bases, with 24 bases left in between. The CDR3 covers 15 residues. In nucleotides, the CDR3 is TGCAGCGCTGGGCGGTTAGGGACGTGGGCCCATGGCTACACCTTC. Amino acid sequence: CSAGRLGTWAHGYTF.

A single count supports this clonotype. This rearrangement joins TRBV5-1 to TRBJ1-2; a possible D gene is TRBD1 (5 bases). CDR3 length: 13 amino acids. CDR1 and CDR2 from the germline V gene are SGHRS and YFSETQ. Trimming left V 3 bases short and J 5 bases short, with 11 bases between. This CDR3 reads CASSWGSGYGYTF. The CDR3 DNA follows: TGCGCCAGCAGCTGGGGGTCGGGGTATGGCTACACCTTC.

V is TRBV6-2 or TRBV6-3 and J is TRBJ1-1; D uncertain. Germline CDR1 reads MNHEY; CDR2 reads SVGEGT. The V end was cut by 5 bases, the J end by 5 bases, with 9 bases between. The CDR3 consists of 12 residues. CDR3 DNA sequence: TGTGCCAGCAGTGACCCGCGGACTGAAGCTTTCTTT. Its protein is CASSDPRTEAFF.

The chain recombines TRBV5-1 with TRBJ2-1; TRBD1 agrees at 9 bases. V shed 4 bases and J 5 bases; nucleotides not matched to a gene: 7. In germline, CDR1 is SGHRS, CDR2 YFSETQ. The CDR3 sequence is 15 residues long. The CDR3 DNA sequence: TGCGCCAGCAGCCGTACAGGGGGCTGGAACAATGAGCAGTTCTTC. Amino acids: CASSRTGGWNNEQFF. Using reference TRBV5-1 and TRBJ2-1 for the parts outside the CDR3, the full variable domain is KAGVTQTPRYLIKTRGQQVTLSCSPISGHRSVSWYQQTPGQGLQFLFEYFSETQRNKGNFPGRFSGRQFSNSRSEMNVSTLELGDSALYLCASSRTGGWNNEQFFGPGTRLTVL.

The chain links TRBV12-3 or TRBV12-4 to TRBJ2-7; a possible D gene is TRBD2 (6 bases). V was trimmed by 2 bases and J by 5 bases, leaving 13 bases between them. This CDR3 spans 14 amino acids. CDR3 residues: CASSLSGGVNEQYF. The CDR3 region has the DNA TGTGCCAGCAGTTTATCTGGAGGGGTTAACGAGCAGTACTTC.

V is TRBV12-3 or TRBV12-4 and J is TRBJ1-2, with D maybe TRBD1 (5 bases). The CDR3 length is 15 residues. Between the trimmed V and J ends, which lost 3 bases and 4 bases, there was a span of 15 bases. CDR3 DNA sequence: TGTGCCAGCAGTTTTGGGACCGGAGGGTCCTATGGCTACACCTTC. Translation gives CASSFGTGGSYGYTF.

The V call is TRBV28, the J call TRBJ1-1; 8 positions match TRBD1. CDR3 size: 16 residues. The V segment lost 6 bases and the J segment 3 bases; nucleotides outside the gene matches: 12. Germline V gene lookup returns CDR1 MDHEN and CDR2 SYDVKM. In nucleotides, the CDR3 is TGTGCCAGCAGCCGCCGATGGCAGGGGGCGGACACTGAAGCTTTCTTT. Protein: CASSRRWQGADTEAFF.

The gene calls are TRBV5-1 and TRBJ2-7; 11 bases are a match to TRBD2. The V and J ends lost 2 bases and 3 bases, in that order; junction bases with no gene match: 7. CDR1 and CDR2 (germline): SGHRS, YFSETQ. The CDR3 has 16 residues. The CDR3: CASSFPTSGSDYEQYF. The CDR3 bases are TGCGCCAGCAGCTTCCCCACTAGCGGGAGCGACTACGAGCAGTACTTC.

This clonotype was picked up one time. The genes are TRBV7-9 and TRBJ2-7, with D maybe TRBD1 (6 bases). This CDR3 is 12 amino acids long. V dropped 5 bases and J dropped 11 bases, with 16 bases sitting between them. Germline CDR1 SEHNR, CDR2 FQNEAQ (reference sequence). The CDR3 DNA sequence: TGTGCCAGCAGCCCCGGGACGGACAGAGAGTACTTC. Residues: CASSPGTDREYF.

This clonotype has a handful of counts. V gene TRBV7-2 combines with J gene TRBJ1-1, with a tentative D call TRBD1 (6 bases). The germline V gene encodes CDR1 SGHTA and CDR2 FQGNSA. The CDR3 runs 13 residues. V was clipped by 5 bases and J by 4 bases, with 11 bases between them. The CDR3 DNA reads TGTGCCAGCAGCCTTCGGACAGCCACTGAAGCTTTCTTT. This encodes CASSLRTATEAFF. The whole variable domain, remainder taken from reference TRBV7-2 and TRBJ1-1, is GAGVSQSPSNKVTEKGKDVELRCDPISGHTALYWYRQSLGQGLEFLIYFQGNSAPDKSGLPSDRFSAERTGGSVSTLTIQRTQQEDSAVYLCASSLRTATEAFFGQGTRLTVV.

This chain connects TRBV20-1 to TRBJ1-1, with D perhaps TRBD1 (5 bases). This CDR3 region has 13 residues. V was pared by 3 bases and J by 3 bases, with 11 bases between. From germline, CDR1 is DFQATT and CDR2 SNEGSKA (reference sequence). The CDR3 coding sequence is TGCAGTGCTAGTGACCAGGGATACACTGAAGCTTTCTTT. Amino acid sequence: CSASDQGYTEAFF.